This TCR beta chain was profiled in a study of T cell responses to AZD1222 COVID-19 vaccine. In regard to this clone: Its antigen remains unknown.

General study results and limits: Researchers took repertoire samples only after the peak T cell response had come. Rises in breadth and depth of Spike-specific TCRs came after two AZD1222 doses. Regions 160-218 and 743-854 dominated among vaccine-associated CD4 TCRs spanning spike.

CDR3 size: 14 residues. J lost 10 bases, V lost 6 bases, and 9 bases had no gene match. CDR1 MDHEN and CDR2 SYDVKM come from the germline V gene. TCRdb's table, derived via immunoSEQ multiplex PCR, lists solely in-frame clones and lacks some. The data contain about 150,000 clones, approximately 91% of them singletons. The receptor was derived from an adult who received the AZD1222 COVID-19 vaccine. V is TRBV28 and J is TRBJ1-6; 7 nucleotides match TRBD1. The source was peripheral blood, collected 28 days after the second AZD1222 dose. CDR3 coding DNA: TGTGCCAGCAGCTTGGGACAGCCAAGGTCACCCCTCCACTTT. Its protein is CASSLGQPRSPLHF. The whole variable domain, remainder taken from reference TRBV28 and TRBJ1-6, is DVKVTQSSRYLVKRTGEKVFLECVQDMDHENMFWYRQDPGLGLRLIYFSYDVKMKEKGDIPEGYSVSREKKERFSLILESASTNQTSMYLCASSLGQPRSPLHFGNGTRLTVT.